This T cell receptor (beta chain) comes out of a study of vaccination and CD4 T cells after COVID-19. Study-wide context: Two of the convalescents were Hispanic, and the group consisted of six males and four females.

Germline CDR1 and CDR2: MNHNS and SASEGT. V lost 3 bases to trimming and J lost 7 bases, with 17 bases between them. The length of the CDR3 is 15 residues. Cultured CD4+ T-cell DNA underwent Oncomine TCR Beta short-read sequencing. From CD4+ T cells that had been cultured, genomic DNA was extracted. TCRdb ran MiXCR on the PCR reads and lists one entry per CDR3 protein. The sample includes over 15,000 distinct CDR3 sequences, roughly 31% of them seen just once. The treatment here: roughly nine-day PBMC culture with coronavirus spike peptide pools or control peptides (ViraFEST assay). Turning to this clonotype: What it binds is unknown.

The chain has TRBV6-1 and TRBJ2-3; D is uncertain. The sequencing sample was made of cultured CD4+ T cells from blood. This TCR was sampled from a human donor with COVID-19. CDR3 DNA: TGTGCCAGCAGTGAGTCGGTGCTAACCCCCAATACGCAGTATTTT. It is translated as CASSESVLTPNTQYF.